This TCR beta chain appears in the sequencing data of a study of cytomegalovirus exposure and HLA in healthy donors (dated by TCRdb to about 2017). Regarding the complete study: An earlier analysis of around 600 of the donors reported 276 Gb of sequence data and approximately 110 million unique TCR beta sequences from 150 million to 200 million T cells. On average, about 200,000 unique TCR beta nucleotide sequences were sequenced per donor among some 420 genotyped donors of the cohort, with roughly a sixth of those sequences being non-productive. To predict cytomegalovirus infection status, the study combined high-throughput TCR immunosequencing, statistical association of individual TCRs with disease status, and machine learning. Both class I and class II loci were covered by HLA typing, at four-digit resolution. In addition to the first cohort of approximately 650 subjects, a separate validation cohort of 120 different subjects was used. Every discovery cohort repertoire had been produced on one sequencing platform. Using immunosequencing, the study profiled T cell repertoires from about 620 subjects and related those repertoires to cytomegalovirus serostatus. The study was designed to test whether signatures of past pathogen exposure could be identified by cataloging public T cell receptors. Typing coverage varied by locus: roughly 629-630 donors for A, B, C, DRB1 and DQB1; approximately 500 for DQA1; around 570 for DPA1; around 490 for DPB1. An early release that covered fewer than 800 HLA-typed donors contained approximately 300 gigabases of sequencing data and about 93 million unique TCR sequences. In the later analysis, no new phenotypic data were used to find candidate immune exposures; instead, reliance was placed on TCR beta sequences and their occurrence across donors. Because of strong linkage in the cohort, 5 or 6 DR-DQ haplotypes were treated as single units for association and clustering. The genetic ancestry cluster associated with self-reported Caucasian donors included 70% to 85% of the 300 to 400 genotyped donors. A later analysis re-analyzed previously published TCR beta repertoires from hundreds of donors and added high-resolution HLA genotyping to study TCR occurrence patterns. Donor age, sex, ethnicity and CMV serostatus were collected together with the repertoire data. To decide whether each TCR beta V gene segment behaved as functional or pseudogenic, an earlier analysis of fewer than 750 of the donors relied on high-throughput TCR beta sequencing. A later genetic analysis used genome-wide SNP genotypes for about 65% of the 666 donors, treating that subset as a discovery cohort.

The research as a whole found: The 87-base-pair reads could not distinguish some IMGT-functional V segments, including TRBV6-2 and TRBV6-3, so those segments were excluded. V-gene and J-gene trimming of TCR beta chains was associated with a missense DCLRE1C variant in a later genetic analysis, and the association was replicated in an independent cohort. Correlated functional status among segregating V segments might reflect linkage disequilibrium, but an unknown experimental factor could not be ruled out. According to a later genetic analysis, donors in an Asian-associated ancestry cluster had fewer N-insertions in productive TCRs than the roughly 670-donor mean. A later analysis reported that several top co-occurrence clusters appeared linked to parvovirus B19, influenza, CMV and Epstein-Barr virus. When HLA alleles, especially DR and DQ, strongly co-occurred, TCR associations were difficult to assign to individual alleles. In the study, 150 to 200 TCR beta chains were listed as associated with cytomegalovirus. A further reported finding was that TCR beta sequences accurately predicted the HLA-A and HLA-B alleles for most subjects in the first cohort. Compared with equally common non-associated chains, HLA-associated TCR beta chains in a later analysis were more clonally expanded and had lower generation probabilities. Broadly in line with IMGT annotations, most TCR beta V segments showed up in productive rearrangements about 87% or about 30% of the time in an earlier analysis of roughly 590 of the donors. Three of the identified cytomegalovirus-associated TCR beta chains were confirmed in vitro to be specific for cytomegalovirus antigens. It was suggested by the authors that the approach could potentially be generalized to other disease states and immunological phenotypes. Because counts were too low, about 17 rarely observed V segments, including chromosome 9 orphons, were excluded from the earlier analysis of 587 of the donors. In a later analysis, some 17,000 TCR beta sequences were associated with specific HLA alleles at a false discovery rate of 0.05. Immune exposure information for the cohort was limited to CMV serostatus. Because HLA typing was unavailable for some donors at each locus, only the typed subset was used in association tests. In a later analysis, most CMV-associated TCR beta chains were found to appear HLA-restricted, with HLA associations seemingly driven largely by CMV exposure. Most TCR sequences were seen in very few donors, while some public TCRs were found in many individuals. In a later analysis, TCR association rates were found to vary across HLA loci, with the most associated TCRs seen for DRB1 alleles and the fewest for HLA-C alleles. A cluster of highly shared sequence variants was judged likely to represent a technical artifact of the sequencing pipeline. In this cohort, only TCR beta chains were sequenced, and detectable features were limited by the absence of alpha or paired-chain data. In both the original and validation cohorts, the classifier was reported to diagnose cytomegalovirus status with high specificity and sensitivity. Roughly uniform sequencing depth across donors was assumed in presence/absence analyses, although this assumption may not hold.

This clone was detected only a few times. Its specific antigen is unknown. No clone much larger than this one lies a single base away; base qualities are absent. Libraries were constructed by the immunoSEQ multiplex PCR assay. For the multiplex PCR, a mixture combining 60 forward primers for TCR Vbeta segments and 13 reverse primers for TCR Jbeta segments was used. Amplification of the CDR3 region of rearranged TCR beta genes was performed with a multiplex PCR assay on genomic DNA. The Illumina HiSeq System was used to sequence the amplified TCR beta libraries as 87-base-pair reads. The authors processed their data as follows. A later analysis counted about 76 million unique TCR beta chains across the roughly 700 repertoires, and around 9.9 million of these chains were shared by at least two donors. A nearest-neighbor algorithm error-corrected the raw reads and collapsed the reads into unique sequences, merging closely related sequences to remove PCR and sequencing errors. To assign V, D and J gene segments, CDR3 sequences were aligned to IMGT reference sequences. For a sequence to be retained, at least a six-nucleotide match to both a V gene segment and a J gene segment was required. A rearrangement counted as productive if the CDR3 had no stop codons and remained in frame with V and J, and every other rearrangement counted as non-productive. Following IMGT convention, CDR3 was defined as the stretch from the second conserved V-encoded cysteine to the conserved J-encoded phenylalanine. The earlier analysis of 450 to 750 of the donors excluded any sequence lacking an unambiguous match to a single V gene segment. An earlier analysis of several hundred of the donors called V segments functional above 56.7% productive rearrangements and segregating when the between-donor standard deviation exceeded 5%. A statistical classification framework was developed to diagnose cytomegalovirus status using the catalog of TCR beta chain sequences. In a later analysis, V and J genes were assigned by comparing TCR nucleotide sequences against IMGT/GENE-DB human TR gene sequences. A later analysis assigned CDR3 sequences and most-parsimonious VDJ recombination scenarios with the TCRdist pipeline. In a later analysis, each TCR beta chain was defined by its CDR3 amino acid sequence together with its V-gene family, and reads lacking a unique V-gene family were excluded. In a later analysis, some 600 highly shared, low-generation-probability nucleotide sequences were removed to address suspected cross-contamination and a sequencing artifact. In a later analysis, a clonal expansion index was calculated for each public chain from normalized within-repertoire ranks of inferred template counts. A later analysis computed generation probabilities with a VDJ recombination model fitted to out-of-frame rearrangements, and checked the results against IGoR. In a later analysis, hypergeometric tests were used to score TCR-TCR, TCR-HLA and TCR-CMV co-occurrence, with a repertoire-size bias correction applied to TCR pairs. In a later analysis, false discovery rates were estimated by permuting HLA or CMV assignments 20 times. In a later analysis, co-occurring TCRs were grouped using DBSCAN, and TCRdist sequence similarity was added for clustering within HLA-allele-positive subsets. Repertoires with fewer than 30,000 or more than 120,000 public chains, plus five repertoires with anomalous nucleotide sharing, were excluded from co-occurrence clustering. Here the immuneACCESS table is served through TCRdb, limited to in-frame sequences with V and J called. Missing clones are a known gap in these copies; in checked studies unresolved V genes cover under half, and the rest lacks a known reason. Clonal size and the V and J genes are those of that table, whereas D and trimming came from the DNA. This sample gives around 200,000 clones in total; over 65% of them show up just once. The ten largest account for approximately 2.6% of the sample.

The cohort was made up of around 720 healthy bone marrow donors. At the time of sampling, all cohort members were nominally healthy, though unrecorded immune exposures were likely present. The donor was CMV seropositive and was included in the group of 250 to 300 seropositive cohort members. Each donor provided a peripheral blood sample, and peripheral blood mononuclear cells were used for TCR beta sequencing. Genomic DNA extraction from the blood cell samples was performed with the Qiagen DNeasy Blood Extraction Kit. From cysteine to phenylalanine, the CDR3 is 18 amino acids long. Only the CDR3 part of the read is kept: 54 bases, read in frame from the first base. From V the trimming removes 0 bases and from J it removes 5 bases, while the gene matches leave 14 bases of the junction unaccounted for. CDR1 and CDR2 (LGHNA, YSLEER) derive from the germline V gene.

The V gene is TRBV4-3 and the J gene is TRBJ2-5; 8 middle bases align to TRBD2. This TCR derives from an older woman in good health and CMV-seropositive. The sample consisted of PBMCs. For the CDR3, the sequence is CASSQEIGAGDRRETQYF. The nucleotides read TGCGCCAGCAGCCAAGAGATCGGAGCGGGGGATCGACGGGAGACCCAGTACTTC.